Shown below are 14 T cell receptor beta chains from a single sample sequenced in a study of OX40 agonist ivuxolimab in advanced cancers. Library preparation was by the immunoSEQ multiplex PCR assay. TCRdb obtained this table from immuneACCESS and retained in-frame rearrangements with V and J assigned. These tables miss some clones; where compared with another copy, unresolved V genes account for less than half of the shortfall, and the remainder is unexplained. In this sample the table shows tens of thousands of clones, more than 70% of which occur a single time. The ten largest clones represent 12% of the sample. This material consisted of CD4+ or CD8+ T cells sorted from blood, taken in a trial of the OX40 agonist ivuxolimab. Every receptor here comes from an adult with an advanced solid tumor such as melanoma, head and neck, liver or kidney cancer.

CDR3 in DNA: TGCGCCAGCAGCCAAGATGAAGGGGTAGGCACCTTCACCGGGGAGCTGTTTTTT. Amino acids: CASSQDEGVGTFTGELFF. The rearrangement links TRBV4-3 to TRBJ2-2; perhaps TRBD1 as D (5 bases). V was trimmed by 0 bases and J by 4 bases, leaving 18 bases between them. The CDR3 consists of 18 residues. Germline CDR1 LGHNA, CDR2 YSLEER.

The V gene is TRBV15, the J gene TRBJ2-1, with 8 bases fitting TRBD2. The CDR3 extends over 17 amino acids. Losses at the gene ends were 3 bases for V and 4 bases for J; bases not matched to a gene: 11. Looked up from germline, CDR1 is LNHNV and CDR2 is YYDKDF (reference sequence). The CDR3 sequence: CATSSYPTGRAYNEQFF. For the CDR3, the DNA is TGTGCCACCAGCAGTTACCCGACCGGGAGGGCGTACAATGAGCAGTTCTTC.

This clone was seen only once. The V gene is TRBV4-1, the J gene TRBJ2-5; D might be TRBD2 (6 bases). This CDR3 is built from 15 residues. V gave up 2 bases and J gave up 4 bases, with 14 bases separating them. Per germline, CDR1 MGHRA and CDR2 YSYEKL. In DNA form, the CDR3 reads TGCGCCAGCAGCCAATCCCAGACTAGTGCAGAGACCCAGTACTTC. Protein: CASSQSQTSAETQYF.

The chain is built from TRBV5-6 and TRBJ1-4; unclear D gene. The V end was cut by 1 base, the J end by 5 bases, with 9 bases between. In germline, CDR1 is SGHDT, CDR2 YYEEEE. This CDR3 comprises 14 residues. CDR3 in amino acids: CASSLTRKNEKLFF. In DNA form, the CDR3 reads TGTGCCAGCAGCTTGACACGGAAAAATGAAAAACTGTTTTTT.

This clone turned up a few times. The chain has TRBV27 and TRBJ2-1; perhaps TRBD2 as D (6 bases). This CDR3 region has 12 residues. Trimming cost V 6 bases and J 8 bases, with 11 bases left between them. The germline V gene encodes CDR1 MNHEY and CDR2 SMNVEV (reference sequence). CDR3 sequence: CASREGWDEQFF. The DNA of the CDR3 is TGTGCCAGCAGGGAGGGGTGGGATGAGCAGTTCTTC.

The chain's CDR3 is CSVNPVLQETQYF. CDR3 in DNA: TGCAGCGTGAACCCAGTCCTCCAAGAGACCCAGTACTTC. The chain carries TRBV29-1 and TRBJ2-5; D is ambiguous. This CDR3 has 13 residues. Germline CDR1 and CDR2: SQVTM and ANQGSEA. Trimming took off 6 bases at V and 1 base at J, with 12 bases between the two ends. The full variable domain, its missing parts supplied by reference TRBV29-1 and TRBJ2-5, is SAVISQKPSRDICQRGTSLTIQCQVDSQVTMMFWYRQQPGQSLTLIATANQGSEATYESGFVIDKFPISRPNLTFSTLTVSNMSPEDSSIYLCSVNPVLQETQYFGPGTRLLVL.

V is TRBV2 and J is TRBJ1-4, with 10 bases fitting TRBD1. The CDR3 is 16 amino acids. Germline-derived CDR1 and CDR2 are SNHLY and FYNNEI. J was trimmed by 4 bases and V by 5 bases; bases with no gene match: 7. CDR3 nucleotide sequence: TGTGCCAGCAGTCCGGGACAGGGGACGGGTAATGAAAAACTGTTTTTT. This gives the protein CASSPGQGTGNEKLFF.

The J gene is TRBJ2-7, the V gene TRBV5-8; 7 bases match TRBD1. The V gene end was trimmed by 4 bases and the J gene end by 6 bases; junction bases not matched to a gene: 13. Germline values: CDR1 SGHTS, CDR2 YDEGEE. The CDR3 is 15 amino acids. The CDR3, as DNA: TGTGCCAGCAGCGCGCGACAGGGACCTCGCCCCGAGCAGTACTTC. It encodes CASSARQGPRPEQYF. Combining the CDR3 with reference TRBV5-8 and TRBJ2-7 gives the whole variable domain EAGVTQSPTHLIKTRGQQATLRCSPISGHTSVYWYQQALGLGLQFLLWYDEGEERNRGNFPPRFSGRQFPNYSSELNVNALELEDSALYLCASSARQGPRPEQYFGPGTRLTVT.

The V gene is TRBV4-3, the J gene TRBJ2-7; D may be TRBD1 (5 bases). The CDR3 contains 15 residues. Trimming left V 0 bases short and J 2 bases short, with 11 bases between. The germline CDR1 and CDR2 sequences are LGHNA and YSLEER. CDR3 bases: TGCGCCAGCAGCCAAGAGTCAGGGCCCACCTACGAGCAGTACTTC. Amino acid sequence: CASSQESGPTYEQYF.

The V gene is TRBV27, the J gene TRBJ2-7, with 8 bases identical to TRBD1. Germline V lookup: CDR1 MNHEY, CDR2 SMNVEV (reference sequence). The CDR3 length is 14 residues. Trimming cost V 6 bases and J 3 bases; bases outside gene matches: 7. In DNA, the CDR3 is TGTGCCAGCAGCCTCCCGGGACAGGACTACGAGCAGTACTTC. This translates into CASSLPGQDYEQYF.

This clone was picked up a small number of times. The V and J genes are TRBV19 and TRBJ2-7; 7 bases are a match to TRBD2. Looked up from germline, CDR1 is LNHDA and CDR2 is SQIVND (reference sequence). The CDR3 covers 13 residues. V lost 6 bases, J lost 5 bases, and 7 bases stayed unmatched. The CDR3 reads CASSRGGSDEQYF. CDR3 coding DNA: TGTGCCAGTAGCCGGGGAGGGTCAGACGAGCAGTACTTC.

DNA for the CDR3: TGTGCCAGCACCCTCGGGACAGGGATCTACGAGCAGTACTTC. Translating gives CASTLGTGIYEQYF. V and J are TRBV6-5 and TRBJ2-7, with 9 bases fitting TRBD1. Trimming cost V 7 bases and J 3 bases; bases outside gene matches: 7. The germline V gene has CDR1 MNHEY and CDR2 SVGAGI. The CDR3 has 14 residues.

The V and J genes are TRBV19 and TRBJ2-2, with D possibly called TRBD1 or TRBD2 (5 bases each). V was shortened by 7 bases and J by 1 base, with 13 bases between the two germline ends. The CDR3 sequence is 15 residues long. Germline V lookup: CDR1 LNHDA, CDR2 SQIVND (reference sequence). This chain's CDR3 is CASTLGRQNTGELFF. The CDR3 DNA sequence: TGTGCCAGTACCCTGGGACGGCAGAACACCGGGGAGCTGTTTTTT.

Remarks on this clone: The identical CDR3 is also encoded by other nucleotide sequences in the sample. This rearrangement joins TRBV7-3 to TRBJ2-1; unclear D gene. CDR1 is SGHTA, CDR2 FQGTGA, per germline. The CDR3 contains 11 residues. V was trimmed by 2 bases and J by 7 bases, leaving 3 bases between them. The CDR3 DNA follows: TGTGCCAGCAGCTTAGGGAATGAGCAGTTCTTC. It specifies CASSLGNEQFF.